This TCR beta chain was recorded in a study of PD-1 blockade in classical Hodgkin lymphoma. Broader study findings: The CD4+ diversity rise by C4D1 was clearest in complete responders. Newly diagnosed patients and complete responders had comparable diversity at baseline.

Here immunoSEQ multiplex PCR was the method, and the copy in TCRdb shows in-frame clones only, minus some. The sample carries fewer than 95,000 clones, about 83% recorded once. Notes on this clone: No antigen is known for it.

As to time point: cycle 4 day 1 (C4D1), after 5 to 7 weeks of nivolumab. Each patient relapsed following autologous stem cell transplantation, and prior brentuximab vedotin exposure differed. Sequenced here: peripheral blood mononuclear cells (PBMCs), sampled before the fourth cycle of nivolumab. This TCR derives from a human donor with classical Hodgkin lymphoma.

The CDR3 is CASSEAFSGRGMIQYF. Written as DNA, the CDR3 is TGTGCCAGCAGTGAAGCGTTCAGCGGGAGAGGAATGATTCAGTACTTC. V gene TRBV6-1 combines with J gene TRBJ2-4; TRBD2 matches at 8 bases. The CDR3 sequence is 16 residues long. J was trimmed by 10 bases and V by 0 bases; bases with no gene match: 11. Germline V CDR1 and CDR2: MNHNS, SASEGT.